A selection of T cell receptor beta chains follows, all from one sample in a study of cytomegalovirus exposure and HLA in healthy donors. The protocol was immunoSEQ multiplex PCR, while the TCRdb copy is restricted to in-frame clones and leaves out a portion. The profile shows about 79,000 clones, about two thirds of them singletons. Sample: PBMCs. All receptors derive from a man in his fifties or sixties in good health and CMV-seronegative. Both conserved end residues are part of each CDR3. The D gene is left open where the match is weak. Size is stated for part of the rows, as once, few or many counts, or as a class when the clone is expanded.

j_call clone_size v_call d_call cdr3_aa cdr3_nt
TRBJ2-3 many TRBV30 TRBD2 CAWSVSGGTDTQYF TGTGCCTGGAGTGTTAGCGGGGGCACAGATACGCAGTATTTT
TRBJ1-4 . TRBV6-1 . CASSKDVAANEKLFF TGTGCCAGCAGTAAGGACGTAGCGGCTAATGAAAAACTGTTTTTT
TRBJ2-5 . TRBV5-1 . CASRERGLAGETQYF TGCGCCAGCAGGGAACGGGGGTTAGCCGGAGAGACCCAGTACTTC
TRBJ2-6 few TRBV27 . CASSPGSTSGANVLTF TGTGCCAGCAGTCCCGGGTCCACCTCTGGGGCCAACGTCCTGACTTTC
TRBJ2-5 . TRBV19 . CASSANEVAALQETQYF TGTGCCAGTAGTGCCAATGAAGTTGCCGCACTCCAAGAGACCCAGTACTTC
TRBJ2-5 . TRBV5-1 TRBD2 CASSFSGAQETQYF TGCGCCAGCAGCTTTAGCGGGGCTCAAGAGACCCAGTACTTC
TRBJ2-4 . TRBV4-3 . CASSQQPGSEIQYF TGCGCCAGCAGCCAACAACCTGGCAGCGAGATTCAGTACTTC
TRBJ1-3 few TRBV19 . CASSVLTGVSGNTIYF TGTGCCAGTAGTGTGCTAACAGGCGTCTCTGGAAACACCATATATTTT
TRBJ2-3 few TRBV2 TRBD2 CASSDAGGPRDTQYF TGTGCCAGCAGTGATGCGGGAGGGCCGAGAGATACGCAGTATTTT
TRBJ2-5 . TRBV6-5 TRBD1 CASTRTGETQYF TGTGCCAGCACCCGGACAGGCGAGACCCAGTACTTC
TRBJ2-7 . TRBV4-3 TRBD1 CASSLEHRQGDEQYF TGCGCCAGCAGCCTGGAACATCGACAGGGGGACGAGCAGTACTTC
TRBJ2-4 . TRBV13 TRBD2 CASSHLAGNIQYF TGTGCCAGCAGCCACCTAGCGGGAAACATTCAGTACTTC
TRBJ2-5 . TRBV18 TRBD2 CASSPLAGGIQETQYF TGTGCCAGCTCACCCTTAGCGGGAGGGATCCAAGAGACCCAGTACTTC
TRBJ2-5 . TRBV29-1 TRBD1 CSVGQLQETQYF TGCAGCGTGGGACAGCTTCAAGAGACCCAGTACTTC
TRBJ2-7 . TRBV5-1 TRBD1 CASQGQTGVGSEQYF TGCGCCAGCCAAGGACAGACAGGGGTGGGGTCCGAGCAGTACTTC
TRBJ2-2 . TRBV10-1 TRBD1 CASSDRGLAGNTGELFF TGCGCCAGCAGCGACAGGGGGCTAGCGGGTAACACCGGGGAGCTGTTTTTT
TRBJ1-4 few TRBV11-2 . CASSLGASAVEKLFF TGTGCCAGCAGCTTAGGGGCGAGTGCAGTGGAAAAACTGTTTTTT
TRBJ2-2 . TRBV11-3 . CASSLRDPGELFF TGTGCCAGCAGCTTGCGGGATCCCGGGGAGCTGTTTTTT
TRBJ2-5 . TRBV5-1 TRBD2 CASPSGGPQETQYF TGCGCCAGCCCTAGCGGGGGGCCCCAGGAGACCCAGTACTTC